This T cell receptor (beta chain) originates from a study of T cell responses to AZD1222 COVID-19 vaccine (dated by TCRdb to about 2021). Regarding the study in general: AZD1222 recipients given second doses at about 4 weeks or at about 12 weeks were pooled, since spike-specific TCR depth and breadth were not found to differ between the two schedules. A total of over 230 trial participants underwent TCR sequencing, of whom around 200 received two doses of AZD1222 and 26 received two doses of the MenACWY control vaccine. Trial participants were enrolled by age into subgroups of 18-55, 56-69 and 70-plus years, and around 150, 28 and 57 TCR-sequenced participants, respectively, were included in these subgroups.

Regarding this clone: There is no known antigen for this receptor. The sample holds no much larger clone one base away, and base qualities are not on file.

Spanning cysteine to phenylalanine, the CDR3 consists of 11 amino acids. The only DNA kept is the CDR3, 33 bases in frame from the first base. At the junction V is shortened by 5 bases and J by 5 bases, with 6 bases in between. Looking up the germline V gene yields CDR1 SNHLY and CDR2 FYNNEI. The time point label corresponds to: baseline before first vaccination. Vaccinee samples came from UK trials COV001 and COV002, including a single-blind randomized controlled phase 2/3 trial of AZD1222 (ChAdOx1 nCoV-19) in healthy adults. For TCRbeta chain sequencing, PBMC samples were collected from trial participants at day 0 and at day 28 after the second dose. The CDR3 regions of human TCRbeta chains were subjected to immunosequencing. As for the authors' bioinformatics: Repertoire TCRs were matched against a reference library of SARS-CoV-2-specific TCRs generated with the MIRA antigen-specificity platform. Breadth was defined as the fraction of unique TCRs that were SARS-CoV-2-associated. Depth was defined as the fraction of total T cells that were SARS-CoV-2-associated. Using the MIRA data, each spike-specific TCR was assigned both to the spike region to which the TCR was reactive and to a CD4 or CD8 class. Log10-transformed breadth and depth values were compared by one-way ANOVA with Sidak's multiple comparisons tests. TCRdb took over this immuneACCESS table, retaining in-frame rearrangements with V and J assigned. Such tables are incomplete; in checked studies, under half of the missing clones stem from an unresolved V gene, and the remainder is unexplained. From that table come the V and J calls and clone size; the DNA was used to work out D and trimming. The sample includes more than 85,000 clones, with 88% observed a single time. The ten largest clones capture roughly 15% of the sample.

Results the study describes overall, beyond this receptor: Conclusions about previously exposed vaccinees were limited because only 6 or 7 AZD1222 recipients were SARS-CoV-2 seropositive at baseline. Most participants were white British and females outnumbered males, and the authors suggested that clonal diversity may have been underestimated. In the small 56-69-year group, the increase in depth fell short of significance, most likely because of low power. Reportedly, almost half of the unique spike-specific TCRs recognized epitopes lying outside the regions that are mutated in the B.1.351 and B.1.1.7 variants. The whole spike protein was spanned by vaccine-associated CD4 TCRs, and dominant responses were seen in regions 160-218 and 743-854. Because no day 14 peak-response samples were available, repertoires were characterized only after the peak T cell response. Spike-specific TCR breadth and depth rose significantly after two AZD1222 doses compared with day 0 and with MenACWY recipients.

The source of this sequence is an adult in good health. Sequenced material: peripheral blood, taken on day 0 of AZD1222 vaccination. Recombination connected TRBV2 to TRBJ2-5, and perhaps TRBD2 as D gene, on 5 matching bases. The CDR3 here reads CASSRGETQYF. The DNA is TGTGCCAGCAGTCGCGGGGAGACCCAGTACTTC.